This entry lists 24 T cell receptor beta chains sequenced from one sample in a study of T cells in Graves' hyperthyroidism and ophthalmopathy. RNA transcripts were the template for amplifying TCR beta CDR3 regions. Researchers ran a first-round RT-PCR on the TCR CDR3 using the HTBI primer set. TCRdb re-called the multiplex PCR reads through MiXCR, storing one row per CDR3 protein. The repertoire includes around 440,000 distinct CDR3 sequences, approximately 15% of them detected once, and 7.7% sits in the top ten. The sequenced sample was blood. These receptors all come from a woman aged 18-29 years with Graves' hyperthyroidism.

At least ten counts were recorded for this clonotype. The V and J genes are TRBV2 and TRBJ2-7, with TRBD1 matching over 10 bases. The CDR3 extends over 19 amino acids. V was pared by 3 bases and J by 0 bases, with 14 bases of the junction left unmatched. CDR1 is SNHLY and CDR2 is FYNNEI in the germline V gene. CDR3 protein: CASSESGTGALIGSYEQYF. CDR3 coding DNA: TGTGCCAGCAGTGAGTCCGGGACAGGGGCTTTAATTGGCTCCTACGAGCAGTACTTC.

This clonotype was counted at least ten times. The gene calls are TRBV6-1 and TRBJ1-1; the D gene is possibly TRBD1 (5 bases). Germline V gene data show CDR1 as MNHNS and CDR2 as SASEGT. The CDR3 has 14 amino acids. V gave up 5 bases and J gave up 3 bases, with 13 bases separating them. The chain's CDR3 is CASSPRAGDTEAFF. CDR3 nucleotides: TGTGCCAGCAGTCCAAGGGCGGGGGACACTGAAGCTTTCTTT.

This clonotype was seen ten or more times. The gene calls are TRBV19 and TRBJ1-2; 7 bases line up with TRBD1. Germline CDR1 is LNHDA and CDR2 is SQIVND (reference sequence). The CDR3 is 16 residues long. The V and J ends lost 3 bases and 0 bases, in that order; junction bases with no gene match: 7. The CDR3 is CASSIQGQPANYGYTF. CDR3 bases: TGTGCCAGTAGTATCCAGGGACAGCCGGCTAACTATGGCTACACCTTC.

This clonotype was seen repeatedly, ten times or more. The chain is built from TRBV24-1 and TRBJ1-2, with 8 bases that match TRBD1. Trimming removed 4 bases from V and 2 bases from J; junction bases left unmatched: 5. This CDR3 has 15 residues. Germline CDR1 KGHDR, CDR2 SFDVKD. The DNA for the CDR3 is TGTGCCACCAGTGACGGGACAGGAGGGAACTATGGCTACACCTTC. As protein: CATSDGTGGNYGYTF.

The sample holds a few counts of this clonotype. This sequence may be a read error, since a much larger clone differs from it by one base. The chain combines TRBV28 with TRBJ1-6; D not resolved. CDR1 is MDHEN and CDR2 is SYDVKM in the germline V gene. The CDR3 length is 16 residues. CDR3 in DNA: TGTGCCAGCAGTTTCGGAAGCTACTCCCATAATTCACCCCTCCACTTT. This gives the protein CASSFGSYSHNSPLHF.

The sample holds many counts of this clonotype. The chain recombines TRBV4-1 with TRBJ2-2; the D gene is possibly TRBD2 (5 bases). CDR1 is MGHRA, CDR2 YSYEKL, per germline. The V end was cut by 0 bases, the J end by 2 bases, with 19 bases between. This CDR3 region has 19 residues. Here the CDR3 reads CASSQEKLGPFFNTGELFF. DNA for the CDR3: TGCGCCAGCAGCCAAGAAAAACTAGGCCCCTTCTTTAACACCGGGGAGCTGTTTTTT.

This clonotype occurred many times. The V and J genes are TRBV3-1 and TRBJ2-7, with TRBD1 matching over 11 bases. The CDR3 extends over 15 amino acids. Trimming removed 4 bases from V and 2 bases from J; junction bases left unmatched: 4. Per the germline V gene, CDR1 is LGHDT and CDR2 is YNNKEL (reference sequence). DNA for the CDR3: TGTGCCAGCAGCCGCGGGACAGGGGGGACCTACGAGCAGTACTTC. This codes for CASSRGTGGTYEQYF.

This clonotype was seen many times. J is TRBJ2-1 and V is TRBV19; D is unclear. The germline V gene has CDR1 LNHDA and CDR2 SQIVND (reference sequence). The germline V and J ends were trimmed by 7 bases and 4 bases, with 11 bases remaining between them. This CDR3 is built from 13 residues. CDR3 nucleotide sequence: TGTGCCAGTAAGGGCCTAGGTTACAATGAGCAGTTCTTC. Translation: CASKGLGYNEQFF.

This clonotype was picked up many times. This chain uses TRBV30 with TRBJ1-2; D not certain. The germline V and J ends were trimmed by 2 bases and 3 bases, with 4 bases remaining between them. Germline loops: CDR1 GTSNPN, CDR2 SVGIG (reference sequence). The CDR3 contains 11 residues. CDR3 amino acids: CAWSTYYGYTF. DNA for the CDR3: TGTGCCTGGAGTACGTACTATGGCTACACCTTC.

In its sample, this clonotype was seen many times. The chain is built from TRBV20-1 and TRBJ2-5; 7 bases fit TRBD1. Germline V lookup: CDR1 DFQATT, CDR2 SNEGSKA (reference sequence). There are 13 residues in the CDR3. Unmatched junction bases numbered 4, after V lost 4 bases and J lost 2 bases. CDR3 in DNA: TGCAGTGCTACAACAGGGGCTCAAGAGACCCAGTACTTC. Residues: CSATTGAQETQYF.

The table lists this clonotype with many counts. The rearrangement joins TRBV28 to TRBJ2-2; the match to TRBD1 covers 7 bases. Germline lookup yields CDR1 MDHEN and CDR2 SYDVKM. The CDR3 runs to 15 residues. The V segment lost 4 bases and the J segment 7 bases; nucleotides outside the gene matches: 9. This CDR3 reads CASSSPQGEDGELFF. The CDR3 DNA sequence: TGTGCCAGCAGTTCCCCCCAGGGGGAAGACGGGGAGCTGTTTTTT.

This clonotype was detected a few times. The chain has TRBV5-1 and TRBJ1-2; D not certain. With 4 bases removed from V and 8 bases from J, the gap between germline ends came to 24 bases. Germline CDR1 reads SGHRS; CDR2 reads YFSETQ. The CDR3 length is 16 residues. The CDR3 DNA follows: TGCGCCAGCAGCCGTGACGCGTTGGACGGCCTTAGGGGCTACACCTTC. Protein product: CASSRDALDGLRGYTF. Using reference TRBV5-1 and TRBJ1-2 for the parts outside the CDR3, the full variable domain is KAGVTQTPRYLIKTRGQQVTLSCSPISGHRSVSWYQQTPGQGLQFLFEYFSETQRNKGNFPGRFSGRQFSNSRSEMNVSTLELGDSALYLCASSRDALDGLRGYTFGSGTRLTVV.

The table lists this clonotype with many counts. This chain joins TRBV18 and TRBJ2-7; D ambiguous. CDR3 size: 12 residues. V lost 3 bases to trimming and J lost 7 bases, with 10 bases between them. Germline V CDR1 and CDR2: KGHSH, LQKENI. The CDR3 sequence is CASSPITREQYF. The CDR3 nucleotides are TGTGCCAGCTCACCCATTACCCGGGAGCAGTACTTC. The full variable domain, completed using reference TRBV18 and TRBJ2-7, is NAGVMQNPRHLVRRRGQEARLRCSPMKGHSHVYWYRQLPEEGLKFMVYLQKENIIDESGMPKERFSAEFPKEGPSILRIQQVVRGDSAAYFCASSPITREQYFGPGTRLTVT.

This clonotype was counted only a few times. The chain links TRBV19 to TRBJ2-3; possibly TRBD1 for D (5 bases). CDR3 length: 16 amino acids. V dropped 5 bases and J dropped 0 bases, with 15 bases sitting between them. Germline assignment: CDR1 LNHDA and CDR2 SQIVND (reference sequence). The CDR3 bases are TGTGCCAGTAGTTCGGACACATCACCTAGCACAGATACGCAGTATTTT. As protein: CASSSDTSPSTDTQYF.

This clonotype showed up many times. The chain couples TRBV11-3 to TRBJ2-1; 8 bases match TRBD2. V was pared by 5 bases and J by 5 bases, with 5 bases of the junction left unmatched. There are 14 residues in the CDR3. Germline-derived CDR1 and CDR2 are SGHNT and YENEEA. The CDR3 sequence is CASSASGGNNEQFF. In nucleotides, the CDR3 is TGTGCCAGCAGCGCAAGCGGGGGAAACAATGAGCAGTTCTTC.

This clonotype was observed many times. The gene calls are TRBV28 and TRBJ2-7, with D perhaps TRBD2 (5 bases). The CDR3 totals 15 residues. V was pared by 5 bases and J by 2 bases, with 16 bases between. CDR1 is MDHEN and CDR2 is SYDVKM in the germline V gene. In DNA form, the CDR3 reads TGTGCCAGCAGTGAGAGGGCTGGTCGGGCCTACGAGCAGTACTTC. This codes for CASSERAGRAYEQYF.

V gene TRBV18 combines with J gene TRBJ2-2; D gene uncertain. The length of the CDR3 is 18 residues. V gave up 2 bases and J gave up 0 bases, with 16 bases separating them. Germline loops: CDR1 KGHSH, CDR2 LQKENI. For the CDR3, the DNA is TGTGCCAGCTCACCATCCGAACAGCGCCTAGCGAACACCGGGGAGCTGTTTTTT. The encoded protein is CASSPSEQRLANTGELFF.

This clonotype was observed a few times. The chain recombines TRBV15 with TRBJ1-4; 10 bases are shared with TRBD1. The CDR3 is made up of 15 amino acids. V lost 5 bases, J lost 7 bases, and 7 bases stayed unmatched. Germline-derived CDR1 and CDR2 are LNHNV and YYDKDF (reference sequence). CDR3 nucleotide sequence: TGTGCCACCAGCTCGAGAGGGACAGGGGCTGAAAAACTGTTTTTT. It specifies CATSSRGTGAEKLFF.

The table lists this clonotype with many counts. The rearrangement joins TRBV5-8 to TRBJ2-5; D possibly uses TRBD1 or TRBD2 (6 bases each). The CDR3 has 16 residues. Deletions cut 2 bases from V and 4 bases from J, with 18 bases between. Per germline, CDR1 SGHTS and CDR2 YDEGEE. CDR3 in DNA: TGTGCCAGCAGCTTCGGACAGCTACTCGGGGGAGAGACCCAGTACTTC. Encoded protein: CASSFGQLLGGETQYF.

With respect to this clonotype: A much larger clone differs by one base, so this may be a read error. This sequence joins TRBV24-1 and TRBJ1-2; possible D gene TRBD1, 5 bases. The CDR3 consists of 15 residues. The V gene's germline CDR1 is KGHDR and CDR2 SFDVKD. DNA of the CDR3: TGTGCCATCAGTGACAACTCTCGGGACAACTATGGCTACACCTTC. Translation gives CAISDNSRDNYGYTF.

The table lists this clonotype with a few counts. The CDR3 sequence is CASSFAPGKETQYF. The CDR3 DNA sequence: TGTGCCAGCAGCTTCGCCCCTGGGAAAGAGACCCAGTACTTC. The chain employs TRBV5-8 and TRBJ2-5; no reliable D call. V was trimmed by 2 bases and J by 3 bases, leaving 11 bases between them. This CDR3 contains 14 residues. Germline lookup yields CDR1 SGHTS and CDR2 YDEGEE.

The table lists this clonotype with many counts. Sequence at one end of the junction differs from germline and may be a read error. This chain connects TRBV6-1 to TRBJ1-1; D gene unclear. Germline CDR1 reads MNHNS; CDR2 reads SASEGT. This CDR3 comprises 16 residues. The DNA of the CDR3 is TGTGCCAGCAGTGCTATCGGACTGCCAATGAACGCTGAAGCTTTCTTT. This sequence encodes CASSAIGLPMNAEAFF.

Only a few counts were recorded for this clonotype. CDR3 in amino acids: CASWGPGKLFF. The CDR3 DNA follows: TGCGCCAGTTGGGGGCCTGGGAAACTGTTTTTT. V gene TRBV10-2 combines with J gene TRBJ1-4, with a tentative D call TRBD1 (6 bases). This CDR3 comprises 11 residues. The ends were cut back, 9 bases at V and 11 bases at J, with 13 bases in the middle. CDR1 and CDR2 (germline): WSHSY, SAAADI.

This clonotype was counted many times. The chain is built from TRBV11-2 and TRBJ2-1; no clear D. This CDR3 is built from 14 residues. Germline CDR1 reads SGHAT; CDR2 reads FQNNGV. V was clipped by 5 bases and J by 8 bases, with 16 bases between them. The CDR3 spells CASSPSGPPDEQFF. CDR3 nucleotide sequence: TGTGCCAGCAGCCCGTCCGGCCCTCCGGATGAGCAGTTCTTC.